The present T cell receptor (beta chain) was sequenced within a study of blood T cell repertoires in COVID-19. This clone was detected only once. In Seattle, patients joined the study during active infection and were tracked longitudinally. As handled by the study authors: Amplifying reference gene primers gave estimates of nucleated cell counts. Some clones are missing from TCRdb's copy, which holds only in-frame ones; the method was immunoSEQ multiplex PCR. From that table come the V and J calls and clone size; the DNA was used to work out D and trimming. Of roughly 78,000 clones detected, over 80% appear once; the ten largest clones hold 9.5% to 15%. Trimming removed 7 bases at V and 6 bases at J, with 24 bases between. CDR1 and CDR2 (germline): SNHLY, FYNNEI. This CDR3 is 17 amino acids long.

The gene calls are TRBV2 and TRBJ1-4, with D tentatively TRBD1 (6 bases). The source of this sequence is a man aged 50-59 years with COVID-19, enrolled during active disease. Sample: peripheral blood. The CDR3 region has the DNA TGTGCCAGCAAGCCGGGGCAGGGGAAAGGGGAAGATGAAAAACTGTTTTTT. This sequence encodes CASKPGQGKGEDEKLFF.